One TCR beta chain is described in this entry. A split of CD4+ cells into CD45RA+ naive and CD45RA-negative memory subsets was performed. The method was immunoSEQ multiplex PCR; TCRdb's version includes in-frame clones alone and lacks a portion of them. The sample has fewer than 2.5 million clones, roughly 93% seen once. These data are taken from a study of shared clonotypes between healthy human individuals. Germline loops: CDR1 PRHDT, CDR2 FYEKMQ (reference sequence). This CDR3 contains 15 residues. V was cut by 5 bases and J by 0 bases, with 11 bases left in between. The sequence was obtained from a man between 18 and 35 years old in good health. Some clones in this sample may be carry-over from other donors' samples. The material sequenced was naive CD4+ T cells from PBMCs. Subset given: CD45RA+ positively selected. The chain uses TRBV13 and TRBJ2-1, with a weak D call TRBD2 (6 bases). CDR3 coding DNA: TGTGCCAGCAGCCTCCGGGGGAGCTCCTACAATGAGCAGTTCTTC. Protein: CASSLRGSSYNEQFF.